This TCR beta chain was identified during a study of T cell responses to AZD1222 COVID-19 vaccine. Germline assignment: CDR1 LGHNT and CDR2 FRNRAP. The V end was cut by 4 bases, the J end by 3 bases, with 10 bases between. The CDR3 length is 14 residues. TCRdb's copy holds only in-frame clones and misses some; the assay was immunoSEQ multiplex PCR. The table has 96,000 or so clones, 80% to 90% seen once. The chain joins TRBV12-5 to TRBJ2-1; D possibly corresponds to TRBD2 (5 bases). The sample in question was peripheral blood, obtained on day 0 of AZD1222 vaccination. This receptor was identified in an adult in good health. The CDR3 DNA is TGTGCTAGTGGTTCGGGGTCGGGCTACAATGAGCAGTTCTTC. Translated, it gives CASGSGSGYNEQFF.